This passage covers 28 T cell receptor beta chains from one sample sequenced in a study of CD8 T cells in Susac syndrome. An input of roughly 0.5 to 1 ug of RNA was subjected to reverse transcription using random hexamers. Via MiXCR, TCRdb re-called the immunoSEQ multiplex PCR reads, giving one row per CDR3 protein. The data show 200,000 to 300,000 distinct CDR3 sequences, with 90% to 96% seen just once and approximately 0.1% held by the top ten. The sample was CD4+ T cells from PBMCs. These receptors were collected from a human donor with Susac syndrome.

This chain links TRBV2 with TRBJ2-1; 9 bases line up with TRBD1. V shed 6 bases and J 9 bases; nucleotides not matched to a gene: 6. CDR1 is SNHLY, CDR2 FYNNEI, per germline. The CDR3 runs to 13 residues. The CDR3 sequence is CASSRDRESEQFF. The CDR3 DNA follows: TGTGCCAGCAGCAGGGACAGGGAAAGTGAGCAGTTCTTC.

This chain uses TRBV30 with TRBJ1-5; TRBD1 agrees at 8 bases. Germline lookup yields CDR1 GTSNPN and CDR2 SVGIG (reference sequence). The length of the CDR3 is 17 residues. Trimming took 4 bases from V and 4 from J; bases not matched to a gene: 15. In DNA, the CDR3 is TGTGCCTGGACCCTAGGACAGGGAGGGGTAGGAAATCAGCCCCAGCATTTT. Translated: CAWTLGQGGVGNQPQHF. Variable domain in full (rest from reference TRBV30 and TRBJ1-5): SQTIHQWPATLVQPVGSPLSLECTVEGTSNPNLYWYRQAAGRGLQLLFYSVGIGQISSEVPQNLSASRPQDRQFILSSKKLLLSDSGFYLCAWTLGQGGVGNQPQHFGDGTRLSIL.

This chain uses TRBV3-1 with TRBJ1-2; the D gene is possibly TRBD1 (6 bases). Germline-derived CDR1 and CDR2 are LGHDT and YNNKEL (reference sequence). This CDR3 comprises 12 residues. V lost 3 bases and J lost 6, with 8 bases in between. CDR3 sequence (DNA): TGTGCCAGCAGCCAGGGGGCGAATGGCTACACCTTC. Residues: CASSQGANGYTF.

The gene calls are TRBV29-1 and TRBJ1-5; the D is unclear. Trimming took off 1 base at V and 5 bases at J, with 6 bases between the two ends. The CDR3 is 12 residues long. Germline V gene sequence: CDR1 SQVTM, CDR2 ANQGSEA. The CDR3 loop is CSVEASDQPQHF. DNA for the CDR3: TGCAGCGTTGAAGCGAGTGATCAGCCCCAGCATTTT.

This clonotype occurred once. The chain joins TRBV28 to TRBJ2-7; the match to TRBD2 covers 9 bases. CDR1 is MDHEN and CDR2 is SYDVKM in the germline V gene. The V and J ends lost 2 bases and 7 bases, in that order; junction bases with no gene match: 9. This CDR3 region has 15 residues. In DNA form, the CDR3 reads TGTGCCAGCAGTTTACCCCTAGCGGGATCGCGGGAGCAGTACTTC. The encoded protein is CASSLPLAGSREQYF. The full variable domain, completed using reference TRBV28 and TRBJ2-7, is DVKVTQSSRYLVKRTGEKVFLECVQDMDHENMFWYRQDPGLGLRLIYFSYDVKMKEKGDIPEGYSVSREKKERFSLILESASTNQTSMYLCASSLPLAGSREQYFGPGTRLTVT.

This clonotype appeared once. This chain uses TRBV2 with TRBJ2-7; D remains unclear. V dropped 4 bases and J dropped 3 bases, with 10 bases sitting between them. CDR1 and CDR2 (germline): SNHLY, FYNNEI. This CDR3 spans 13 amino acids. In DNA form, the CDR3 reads TGTGCCAGCAGTGCTAACAGTATCTACGAGCAGTACTTC. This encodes CASSANSIYEQYF.

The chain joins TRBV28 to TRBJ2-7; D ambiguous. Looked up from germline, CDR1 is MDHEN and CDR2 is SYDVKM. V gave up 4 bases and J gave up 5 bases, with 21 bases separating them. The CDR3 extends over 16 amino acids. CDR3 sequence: CASSSPPGSRNNEQYF. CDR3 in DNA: TGTGCCAGCAGTTCTCCCCCCGGATCTAGAAACAACGAGCAGTACTTC.

The CDR3 sequence: CASSTTGGAKDTQYF. The CDR3 nucleotides are TGTGCCAGCAGTACAACAGGGGGCGCGAAAGATACGCAGTATTTT. V gene TRBV12-3 or TRBV12-4 combines with J gene TRBJ2-3; 9 nucleotides agree with TRBD1. With V trimmed by 5 bases and J by 5 bases, 8 bases remained unmatched. The CDR3 is made up of 15 amino acids.

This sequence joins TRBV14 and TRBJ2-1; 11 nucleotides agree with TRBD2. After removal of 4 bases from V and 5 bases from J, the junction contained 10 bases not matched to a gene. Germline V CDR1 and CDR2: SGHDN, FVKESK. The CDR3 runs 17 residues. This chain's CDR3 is CASSPQYSGREDNEQFF. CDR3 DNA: TGTGCCAGCAGCCCCCAGTATAGCGGGAGGGAAGACAATGAGCAGTTCTTC.

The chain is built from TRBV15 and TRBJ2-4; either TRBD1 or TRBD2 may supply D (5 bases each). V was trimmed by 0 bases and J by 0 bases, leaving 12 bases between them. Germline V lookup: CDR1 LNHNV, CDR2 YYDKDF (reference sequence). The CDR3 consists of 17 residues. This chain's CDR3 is CATSRDFGTLAKNIQYF. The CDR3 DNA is TGTGCCACCAGCAGAGATTTTGGGACCTTAGCCAAAAACATTCAGTACTTC.

As DNA, the CDR3 is TGCAGCGTTGGGGGACTAGCGGGACGCCACGAGCAGTACTTC. Translated: CSVGGLAGRHEQYF. This chain uses TRBV29-1 with TRBJ2-7; 13 nucleotides align to TRBD2. V shed 4 bases, J shed 5 bases, and the junction held 5 bases outside the gene matches. Germline CDR1 SQVTM, CDR2 ANQGSEA. CDR3 length equals 14 residues.

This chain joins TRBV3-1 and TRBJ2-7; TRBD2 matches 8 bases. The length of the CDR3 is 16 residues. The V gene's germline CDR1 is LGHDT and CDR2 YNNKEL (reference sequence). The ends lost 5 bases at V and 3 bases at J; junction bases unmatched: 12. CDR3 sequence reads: CASSDRAGERDYEQYF. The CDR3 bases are TGTGCCAGCAGCGATAGAGCGGGAGAAAGGGACTACGAGCAGTACTTC.

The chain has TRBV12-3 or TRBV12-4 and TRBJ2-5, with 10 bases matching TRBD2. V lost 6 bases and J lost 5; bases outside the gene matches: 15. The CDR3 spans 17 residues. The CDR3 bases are TGTGCCAGCAGCCCGCACCAAAACCTAGCGGGAGAGGAGACCCAGTACTTC. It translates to CASSPHQNLAGEETQYF.

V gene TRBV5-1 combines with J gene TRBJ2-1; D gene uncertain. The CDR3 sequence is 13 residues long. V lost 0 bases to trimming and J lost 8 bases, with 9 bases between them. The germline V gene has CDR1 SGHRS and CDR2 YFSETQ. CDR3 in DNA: TGCGCCAGCAGCTTGGACGGAGAGGATGAGCAGTTCTTC. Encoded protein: CASSLDGEDEQFF. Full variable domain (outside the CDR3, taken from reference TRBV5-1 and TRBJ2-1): KAGVTQTPRYLIKTRGQQVTLSCSPISGHRSVSWYQQTPGQGLQFLFEYFSETQRNKGNFPGRFSGRQFSNSRSEMNVSTLELGDSALYLCASSLDGEDEQFFGPGTRLTVL.

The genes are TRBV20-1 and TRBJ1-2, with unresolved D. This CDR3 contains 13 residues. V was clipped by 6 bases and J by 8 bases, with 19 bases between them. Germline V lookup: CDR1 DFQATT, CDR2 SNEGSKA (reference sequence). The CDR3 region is CSANSDREEGYTF. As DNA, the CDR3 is TGCAGTGCCAACTCGGATAGGGAAGAAGGCTACACCTTC.

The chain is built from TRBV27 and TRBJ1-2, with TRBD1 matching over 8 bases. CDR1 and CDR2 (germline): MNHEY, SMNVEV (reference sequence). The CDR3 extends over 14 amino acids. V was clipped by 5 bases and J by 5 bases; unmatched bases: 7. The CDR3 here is CASSQQQGAYGYTF. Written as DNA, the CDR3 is TGTGCCAGCAGTCAACAGCAGGGGGCTTATGGCTACACCTTC.

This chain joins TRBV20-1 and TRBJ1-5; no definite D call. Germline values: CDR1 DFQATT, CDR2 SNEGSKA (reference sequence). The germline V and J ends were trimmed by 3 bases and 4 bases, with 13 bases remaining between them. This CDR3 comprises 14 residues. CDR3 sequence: CSASTARQNQPQHF. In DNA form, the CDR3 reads TGCAGTGCTAGTACCGCCCGGCAGAATCAGCCCCAGCATTTT.

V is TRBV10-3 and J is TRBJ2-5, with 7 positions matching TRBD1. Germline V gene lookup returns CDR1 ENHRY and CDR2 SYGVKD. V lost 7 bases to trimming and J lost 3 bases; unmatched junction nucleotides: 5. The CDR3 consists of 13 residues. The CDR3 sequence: CAIKGTVKETQYF. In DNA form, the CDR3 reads TGTGCCATCAAAGGGACAGTGAAAGAGACCCAGTACTTC.

This CDR3 reads CASSSRTGNYGYTF. The CDR3 DNA follows: TGTGCCAGCAGTTCCCGGACGGGGAACTATGGCTACACCTTC. This chain links TRBV12-3 or TRBV12-4 with TRBJ1-2, with no clear D. V was trimmed by 4 bases and J by 2 bases, leaving 11 bases between them. The CDR3 spans 14 residues.

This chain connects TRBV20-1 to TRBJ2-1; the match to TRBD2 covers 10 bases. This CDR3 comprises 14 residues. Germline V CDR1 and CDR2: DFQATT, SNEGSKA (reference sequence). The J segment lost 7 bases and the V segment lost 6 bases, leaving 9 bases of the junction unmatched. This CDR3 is CSAAKPSGSNEQFF. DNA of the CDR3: TGCAGTGCCGCAAAGCCTAGCGGGAGTAATGAGCAGTTCTTC.

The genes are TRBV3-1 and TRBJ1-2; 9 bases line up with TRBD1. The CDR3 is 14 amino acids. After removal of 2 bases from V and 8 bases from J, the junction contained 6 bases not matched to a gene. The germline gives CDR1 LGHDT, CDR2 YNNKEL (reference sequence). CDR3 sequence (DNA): TGTGCCAGCAGCCAAAACAGGGGGCGCCTGGGCTACACCTTC. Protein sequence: CASSQNRGRLGYTF.

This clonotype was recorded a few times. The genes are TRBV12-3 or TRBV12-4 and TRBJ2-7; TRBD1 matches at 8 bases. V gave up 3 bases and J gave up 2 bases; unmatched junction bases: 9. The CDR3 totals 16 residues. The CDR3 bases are TGTGCCAGCAGTTTCTCGGGGGACAGGAGGGCCTACGAGCAGTACTTC. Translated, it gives CASSFSGDRRAYEQYF.

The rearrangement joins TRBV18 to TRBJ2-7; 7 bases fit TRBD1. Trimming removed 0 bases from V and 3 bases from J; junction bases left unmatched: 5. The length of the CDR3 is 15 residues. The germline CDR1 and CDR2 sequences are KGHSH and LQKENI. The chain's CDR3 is CASSPPAGGSYEQYF. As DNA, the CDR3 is TGTGCCAGCTCACCACCGGCAGGGGGTAGCTACGAGCAGTACTTC. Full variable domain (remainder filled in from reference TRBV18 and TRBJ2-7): NAGVMQNPRHLVRRRGQEARLRCSPMKGHSHVYWYRQLPEEGLKFMVYLQKENIIDESGMPKERFSAEFPKEGPSILRIQQVVRGDSAAYFCASSPPAGGSYEQYFGPGTRLTVT.

The CDR3 DNA reads TGTGCCAGCAGTTACTATAGGGCTGGGGCCAACGTCCTGACTTTC. Translating it yields CASSYYRAGANVLTF. The chain couples TRBV28 to TRBJ2-6, with D unresolved. This CDR3 has 15 residues. CDR1 and CDR2 (germline): MDHEN, SYDVKM. Deletions cut 4 bases from V and 2 bases from J, with 9 bases between.

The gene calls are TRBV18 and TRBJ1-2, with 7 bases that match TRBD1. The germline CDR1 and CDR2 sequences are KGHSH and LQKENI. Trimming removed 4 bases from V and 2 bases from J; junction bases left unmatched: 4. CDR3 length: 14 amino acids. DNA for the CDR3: TGTGCCAGCTCACAGACAGGGACCAACTATGGCTACACCTTC. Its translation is CASSQTGTNYGYTF. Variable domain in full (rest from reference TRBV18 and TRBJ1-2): NAGVMQNPRHLVRRRGQEARLRCSPMKGHSHVYWYRQLPEEGLKFMVYLQKENIIDESGMPKERFSAEFPKEGPSILRIQQVVRGDSAAYFCASSQTGTNYGYTFGSGTRLTVV.

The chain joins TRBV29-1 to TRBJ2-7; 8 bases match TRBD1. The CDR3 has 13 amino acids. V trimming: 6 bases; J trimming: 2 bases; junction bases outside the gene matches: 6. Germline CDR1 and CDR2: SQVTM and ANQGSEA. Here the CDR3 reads CSVRGDRTYEQYF. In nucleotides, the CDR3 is TGCAGCGTCCGCGGGGACAGGACCTACGAGCAGTACTTC.

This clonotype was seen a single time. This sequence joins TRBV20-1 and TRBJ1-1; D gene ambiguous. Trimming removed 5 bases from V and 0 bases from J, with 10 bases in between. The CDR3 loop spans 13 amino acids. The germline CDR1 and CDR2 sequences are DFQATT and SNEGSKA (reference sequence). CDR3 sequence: CSALYGVNTEAFF. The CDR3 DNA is TGCAGTGCTCTCTATGGGGTGAACACTGAAGCTTTCTTT.

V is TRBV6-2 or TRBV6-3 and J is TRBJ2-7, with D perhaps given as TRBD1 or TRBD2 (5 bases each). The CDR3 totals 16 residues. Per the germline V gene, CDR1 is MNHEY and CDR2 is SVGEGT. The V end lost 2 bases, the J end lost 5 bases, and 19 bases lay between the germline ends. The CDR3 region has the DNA TGTGCCAGCAGTTACGCCCTCCGGGTCCGGGGCCACGAGCAGTACTTC. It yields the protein CASSYALRVRGHEQYF.